Described below is a single TCR beta chain sequence and its context. There is no known antigen for this receptor. Per-base quality was not reported, and no clone a single base away is much larger than it. The data stem from a study of technical replicates of blood from several donors (dated by TCRdb to the late 2010s). The germline V gene specifies MDHEN as CDR1 and SYDVKM as CDR2. Trimming at the junction amounts to 8 bases on V and 5 bases on J, and the germline ends lie 22 bases apart. The CDR3 spans 15 residues, from the cysteine through the phenylalanine. Of all the DNA, just the CDR3 is kept, 45 bases in frame from base 1. The library relied on the immunoSEQ multiplex PCR assay. TCRdb re-hosts the immuneACCESS table, in-frame sequences only. Its copies lack some clones; in the studies checked, an unresolved V gene accounts for under half of them, and the cause for the rest is not known. Counted in this sample were around 71,000 clones; roughly 92% of them appeared once. 0.41% of the sample lies in the top ten.

This receptor was obtained from a human donor in good health. Here the chain combines TRBV28 and TRBJ2-7; the D gene is possibly TRBD1, with 6 bases matching. Sequenced: T cells isolated from PBMCs. DNA sequence: TGTGCCAGCGGTGCCCCGGGACAATATAGGAACGAGCAGTACTTC. Translated, this gives CASGAPGQYRNEQYF.